This is a list of T cell receptor beta chains from one sample in a study of neurological immune-mediated disorders. TCRdb re-called the 5' RACE reads with MiXCR, one entry per CDR3 protein. The sample has roughly 25,000 distinct CDR3 sequences, over 5.5% seen once. Sequenced input: PBMCs. Receptor source: a woman aged 40 to 49 in good health. CDR3s include the opening cysteine and the closing phenylalanine or tryptophan. The D gene is left open where the match is weak. Rows give clone size only sometimes, using once, few, many, or a class for an expanded clone.

>many|TRBV9|TRBJ2-1|.
CASSPGAESYNEQFF
TGTGCCAGCAGCCCCGGGGCAGAGTCCTACAATGAGCAGTTCTTC
>.|TRBV6-6|TRBJ1-1|.
CASSAPTSTEAFF
TGTGCCAGCAGTGCCCCCACGAGCACTGAAGCTTTCTTT
>many|TRBV5-1|TRBJ2-5|.
CASSLTGTLQETQYF
TGCGCCAGCAGCTTGACCGGGACTCTTCAAGAGACCCAGTACTTC
>.|TRBV4-3|TRBJ1-2|.
CASSQDLGVGYGYTF
TGCGCCAGCAGCCAAGATCTGGGTGTGGGTTATGGCTACACCTTC
>many|TRBV20-1|TRBJ1-4|TRBD1
CSARAGTGFEKLFF
TGCAGTGCTAGAGCCGGGACAGGGTTTGAAAAACTGTTTTTT
>many|TRBV7-3|TRBJ2-6|.
CASSSHGGVLTF
TGTGCCAGCAGCTCACATGGGGGAGTCCTGACTTTC
>many|TRBV28|TRBJ1-2|.
CASSLDGNYGYTF
TGTGCCAGCAGTTTGGACGGGAACTATGGCTACACCTTC
>many|TRBV5-1|TRBJ2-2|TRBD2
CASREGTSPNTGELFF
TGCGCCAGCAGGGAGGGGACTAGCCCTAACACCGGGGAGCTGTTTTTT
>many|TRBV28|TRBJ1-1|.
CASSFPRGTEAFF
TGTGCCAGCAGTTTCCCGCGGGGCACTGAAGCTTTCTTT
>many|TRBV5-1|TRBJ1-5|.
CASSLAPDQPQHF
TGCGCCAGCAGCTTGGCCCCGGACCAGCCCCAGCATTTT
>.|TRBV6-5|TRBJ2-7|.
CASPTVSTYEQYF
TGTGCCAGCCCCACCGTCAGCACCTACGAGCAGTACTTC
>many|TRBV5-1|TRBJ2-7|TRBD2
CASNLILAGGIEQYF
TGCGCCAGCAACCTAATTCTAGCGGGAGGAATCGAGCAGTACTTC
>medium-sized|TRBV6-2/TRBV6-3|TRBJ2-5|.
CASSYWVRETQYF
TGTGCCAGCAGTTACTGGGTTCGAGAGACCCAGTACTTC
>many|TRBV20-1|TRBJ1-2|.
CSARRPLGNYGYTF
TGCAGTGCTAGACGCCCCCTCGGTAACTATGGCTACACCTTC
>many|TRBV6-5|TRBJ2-7|TRBD2
CASFRTSGSGGSYEQYF
TGTGCCAGCTTCAGGACTAGCGGGAGTGGGGGCTCCTACGAGCAGTACTTC
>many|TRBV18|TRBJ2-6|.
CASSLLDLSGANVLTF
TGTGCCAGCTCACTGCTGGACTTATCTGGGGCCAACGTCCTGACTTTC
>many|TRBV29-1|TRBJ2-7|TRBD2
CSVGTSPYEQYF
TGCAGCGTTGGGACTAGTCCTTACGAGCAGTACTTC
>many|TRBV20-1|TRBJ1-1|.
CSARVPGLNTEAFF
TGCAGTGCTAGAGTTCCGGGGCTGAACACTGAAGCTTTCTTT
>.|TRBV5-1|TRBJ2-5|.
CASSLVLAGETQYF
TGCGCCAGCAGCTTGGTCCTAGCCGGGGAGACCCAGTACTTC
>many|TRBV10-3|TRBJ2-7|TRBD1
CAISNGQGSYEQYF
TGTGCCATCAGCAATGGACAGGGATCCTACGAGCAGTACTTC
>many|TRBV20-1|TRBJ2-7|.
CSARDPGLGEQYF
TGCAGTGCTAGAGACCCCGGACTCGGGGAGCAGTACTTC
>many|TRBV28|TRBJ2-4|TRBD2
CASTIRLAGDIQYF
TGTGCCAGCACCATAAGACTAGCGGGGGACATTCAGTACTTC
>many|TRBV20-1|TRBJ2-7|.
CSAGRMDEQYF
TGCAGTGCTGGTCGGATGGACGAGCAGTACTTC
>medium-sized|TRBV7-9|TRBJ2-5|.
CASSLAREQETQYF
TGTGCCAGCAGCCTAGCGAGGGAACAAGAGACCCAGTACTTC
>many|TRBV20-1|TRBJ2-7|.
CSALRLAGWTASIYEQYF
TGCAGTGCTTTAAGACTAGCAGGGTGGACAGCCAGCATCTACGAGCAGTACTTC
>many|TRBV7-2|TRBJ2-1|.
CASRTMTTAAYNEQFF
TGTGCCAGCAGAACTATGACGACCGCTGCCTACAATGAGCAGTTCTTC
>many|TRBV5-5|TRBJ2-7|.
CASSSKVRYEQYF
TGTGCCAGCAGCTCTAAGGTGAGATACGAGCAGTACTTC
>many|TRBV20-1|TRBJ2-6|.
CSARESSGANVLTF
TGCAGTGCTAGAGAATCCTCTGGGGCCAACGTCCTGACTTTC
>many|TRBV27|TRBJ1-5|TRBD1
CASSRTGYQPQHF
TGTGCCAGCAGTAGGACAGGCTATCAGCCCCAGCATTTT
>.|TRBV4-2|TRBJ2-7|TRBD2
CASSRGAGTSGRILYEQYF
TGTGCCAGCAGCCGTGGGGCCGGGACTAGCGGGAGGATCTTGTACGAGCAGTACTTC
>many|TRBV10-2|TRBJ2-3|.
CASREGGRPDTQYF
TGCGCCAGCAGGGAGGGGGGGCGCCCAGATACGCAGTATTTT